The clone carrying this T cell receptor (beta chain) was counted only a few times. Its antigen is not identified. The CDR3 extends over 11 amino acids. Germline values: CDR1 SNHLY, CDR2 FYNNEI. The V gene lost 6 bases and the J gene lost 14 bases, with 14 bases spanning the gap. Combining a sample-barcoded 5' primer with a J-beta primer mix, a second PCR ran for about 7 to 11 cycles. MiXCR was run by TCRdb on the 5' RACE reads, yielding one entry per CDR3 protein. The sample carries fewer than 1.5 million distinct CDR3 sequences, 42% recorded once. The sample belongs to a study of blood T cells in healthy people across ages. Study-level results: When one million T cells were used, diversity estimates were thought to be underestimates.

This TCR came from a woman aged 18-29 years in good health. The specimen was blood. The rearrangement joins TRBV2 to TRBJ2-1; weak D call: TRBD1 (7 bases). CDR3 sequence: CASRRTGGKFF. As DNA, the CDR3 is TGTGCCAGCAGACGGACAGGAGGGAAGTTCTTC.